The rows below give T cell receptor beta chains drawn from one sample of a study of cytomegalovirus exposure and HLA in healthy donors. Libraries were prepared by immunoSEQ multiplex PCR; TCRdb keeps only in-frame clonotypes and omits some of them. The sample lists about 190,000 clones; around 67% were seen once. Sequencing was carried out using PBMCs. These receptors were collected from a woman aged 25 to 39 in good health and CMV-seropositive. CDR3s leave out the opening cysteine and the closing phenylalanine or tryptophan. The D gene is left open where the match is weak.

CDR3 length	J gene	V gene	D gene	CDR3 protein
12	TRBJ2-7	TRBV28	TRBD2	ASSLIAGSHEQY
14	TRBJ1-2	TRBV19	-	ASSISGLNSNYGYT
15	TRBJ2-6	TRBV5-1	TRBD1	ASSLTTGGSGANVLT
10	TRBJ2-7	TRBV29-1	TRBD2	SVETSVYEQY
13	TRBJ1-1	TRBV28	TRBD1	ASSWWGQVDTEAF
12	TRBJ2-1	TRBV4-1	-	ASSQAGRRNEQF
11	TRBJ1-5	TRBV7-9	-	ASSLPGYQPQH
13	TRBJ2-2	TRBV6-6	TRBD1	ASSREGANTGELF
14	TRBJ2-3	TRBV19	-	ASSIDLAPSTDTQY
13	TRBJ1-3	TRBV6-5	TRBD1	ASSYALTGGNTIY
13	TRBJ2-1	TRBV25-1	TRBD2	ASSPGTSGSGEQF
12	TRBJ1-1	TRBV6-5	-	ASSPPGTNTEAF
11	TRBJ1-2	TRBV5-4	-	ASSYFGQYGYT
14	TRBJ1-6	TRBV28	TRBD1	ASITTWTGDNSPLH
12	TRBJ1-5	TRBV6-1	-	ASRGGGGNQPQH
11	TRBJ1-1	TRBV19	-	ASSRTRVAEAF
12	TRBJ1-1	TRBV10-2	-	ASKGLTLNTEAF
13	TRBJ1-1	TRBV28	-	ASSPRRLRNTEAF
10	TRBJ1-2	TRBV28	TRBD1	ASTQDRGGYT
9	TRBJ2-7	TRBV2	-	ASSVVLQAQ
13	TRBJ2-7	TRBV5-5	-	ASSILDRGSYEQY
10	TRBJ2-5	TRBV14	TRBD2	ASSQAGLERY
11	TRBJ2-7	TRBV29-1	-	SVHGQSSYEQY
13	TRBJ2-7	TRBV6-4	-	ASSDSGSYSYEQY
12	TRBJ1-2	TRBV18	-	ASSPPGQSHGYT
13	TRBJ2-1	TRBV5-8	-	ASSPRLVSYNEQF
13	TRBJ2-5	TRBV27	-	ASSYTTGGAETQY
12	TRBJ1-1	TRBV5-1	-	ASSFDGIDTEAF
11	TRBJ1-3	TRBV6-1	-	ASSEAPENTIY
12	TRBJ1-1	TRBV4-1	-	ASSRHGANTEAF
15	TRBJ2-7	TRBV21-1	-	ASSKVPSGISPYEQY
14	TRBJ2-1	TRBV4-1	TRBD2	ASSQDSGSAYNEQF
13	TRBJ2-5	TRBV28	TRBD2	ASTTSGNRRETQY
14	TRBJ1-1	TRBV5-1	TRBD1	ASNSKYRGKNTEAF
13	TRBJ2-2	TRBV12-5	TRBD1	ASGLSGGHTGELF
14	TRBJ1-2	TRBV2	TRBD1	ASSEGVRDRYYGYT
11	TRBJ2-7	TRBV19	-	ASSMTAGYEQY
12	TRBJ2-1	TRBV6-6	-	ASSYEGGVNEQF
14	TRBJ2-7	TRBV9	TRBD2	ASTPGSSGRSGEQY
12	TRBJ2-3	TRBV5-1	TRBD1	ASSLGTGGRGQY
10	TRBJ2-1	TRBV29-1	TRBD1	SVWGQVNEQF
12	TRBJ1-1	TRBV19	TRBD1	ASMEATGATEAF
12	TRBJ1-1	TRBV19	-	ASSIGPRRTEAF
11	TRBJ2-1	TRBV14	-	ASSQDLWREQF
12	TRBJ1-5	TRBV12-5	TRBD1	ASGTGGDNQPQH
16	TRBJ1-5	TRBV6-1	-	ASSEALGWGAGNQPQH
12	TRBJ2-1	TRBV5-1	TRBD1	ASSILTGGSEQF